The rows below give T cell receptor beta chains drawn from one sample of a study of T-cell memory formation after mild COVID-19. TCRdb re-called the 5' RACE reads through MiXCR, storing one row per CDR3 protein. The sample contains 80,000 to 95,000 distinct CDR3 sequences, around a quarter of which appear only once. Input material: PBMCs or a T cell subset sorted from them (not recorded which). These receptors originate from a man between 18 and 35 years old who had mild COVID-19 (a few samples of this study predate the infection). Cell type and time point are not known. Each CDR3 is given with its conserved first and last residue. A D gene is named only where the DNA matches it firmly. Expanded clones are given a class, and other clones once, few, many or no size at all.

clone_size	j_call	d_call	v_call	cdr3_nt	cdr3_aa
.	TRBJ2-7	.	TRBV10-2	TGCGCCAGCAGTGAGTCACCCTCCTACGAGCAGTACTTC	CASSESPSYEQYF
.	TRBJ2-5	.	TRBV6-2/TRBV6-3	TGTGCCAGCAGTACGCTCTGGGAGACCCAGTACTTC	CASSTLWETQYF
.	TRBJ1-5	.	TRBV12-3/TRBV12-4	TGTGCCAGCAGTTTTTGGGGAACCCCCAATCAGCCCCAGCATTTT	CASSFWGTPNQPQHF
few	TRBJ1-6	.	TRBV7-9	TGTGCCAGCAGCCCGGGGGGCAGCTCCTATAATTCACCCCTCCACTTT	CASSPGGSSYNSPLHF
few	TRBJ2-1	TRBD2	TRBV6-2/TRBV6-3	TGTGCCAGCAGTTACTTCGGGGGGACCTTCTACAATGAGCAGTTCTTC	CASSYFGGTFYNEQFF
once	TRBJ2-2	TRBD2	TRBV27	TGTGCCAGCAGTATCGGACTAGCGGGGAGCACCGGGGAGCTGTTTTTT	CASSIGLAGSTGELFF
.	TRBJ2-7	TRBD1	TRBV6-5	TGTGCCAGCAGTTACTCTAACAGGGGGTACCACGAGCAGTACTTC	CASSYSNRGYHEQYF
few	TRBJ2-7	.	TRBV7-3	TGTGCCAGCAGCTTAAACGGGGGGCCTGGCTACGAGCAGTACTTC	CASSLNGGPGYEQYF
.	TRBJ2-1	TRBD2	TRBV6-5	TGTGCCAGCAGCCCCATACGGGGGGACAATGAGCAGTTCTTC	CASSPIRGDNEQFF
few	TRBJ1-2	TRBD1	TRBV5-1	TGCGCCAGCAGCGCCCGGGACAGGGAGGACTATGGCTACACCTTC	CASSARDREDYGYTF
.	TRBJ1-4	.	TRBV27	TGTGCCAGCAGTCAAGTCGGGGGAAAACTGTTTTTT	CASSQVGGKLFF